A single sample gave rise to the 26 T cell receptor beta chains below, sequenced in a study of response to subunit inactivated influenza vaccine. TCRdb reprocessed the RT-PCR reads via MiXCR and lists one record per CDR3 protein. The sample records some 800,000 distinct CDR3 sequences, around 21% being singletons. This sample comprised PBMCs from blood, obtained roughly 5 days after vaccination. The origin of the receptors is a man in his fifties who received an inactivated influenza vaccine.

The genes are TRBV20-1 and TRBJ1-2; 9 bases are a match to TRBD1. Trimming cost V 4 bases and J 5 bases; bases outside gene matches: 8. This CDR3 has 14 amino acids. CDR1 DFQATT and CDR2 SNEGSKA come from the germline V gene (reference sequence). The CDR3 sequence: CSAIEDRGLYGYTF. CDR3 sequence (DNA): TGCAGTGCTATAGAGGACAGGGGACTTTATGGCTACACCTTC.

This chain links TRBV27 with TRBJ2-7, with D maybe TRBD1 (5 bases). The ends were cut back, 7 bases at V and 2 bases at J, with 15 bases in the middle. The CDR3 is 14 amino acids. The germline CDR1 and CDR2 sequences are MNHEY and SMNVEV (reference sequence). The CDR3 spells CASKKRQLTYEQYF. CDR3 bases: TGTGCCAGCAAGAAACGACAGCTTACCTACGAGCAGTACTTC.

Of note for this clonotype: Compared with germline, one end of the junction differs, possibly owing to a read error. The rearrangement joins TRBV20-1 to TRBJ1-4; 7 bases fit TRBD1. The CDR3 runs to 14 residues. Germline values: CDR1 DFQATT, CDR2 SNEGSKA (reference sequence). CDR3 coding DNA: TGCAGTGCTAGAGAGCCGGGACAGAGATCCCAACCCCTTTTT. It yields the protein CSAREPGQRSQPLF.

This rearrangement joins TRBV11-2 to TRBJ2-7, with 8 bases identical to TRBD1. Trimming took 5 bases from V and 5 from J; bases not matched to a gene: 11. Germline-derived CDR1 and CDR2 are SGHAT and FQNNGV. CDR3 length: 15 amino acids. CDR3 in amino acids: CASSTTLDRVHEQYF. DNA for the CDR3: TGTGCCAGCAGCACCACCCTGGACAGGGTCCACGAGCAGTACTTC.

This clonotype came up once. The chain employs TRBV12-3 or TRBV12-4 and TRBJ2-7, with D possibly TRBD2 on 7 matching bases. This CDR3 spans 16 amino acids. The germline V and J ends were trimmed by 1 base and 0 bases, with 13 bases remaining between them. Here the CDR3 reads CASSLGGGTSSYEQYF. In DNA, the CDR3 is TGTGCCAGCAGTTTAGGGGGGGGGACAAGCTCCTACGAGCAGTACTTC.

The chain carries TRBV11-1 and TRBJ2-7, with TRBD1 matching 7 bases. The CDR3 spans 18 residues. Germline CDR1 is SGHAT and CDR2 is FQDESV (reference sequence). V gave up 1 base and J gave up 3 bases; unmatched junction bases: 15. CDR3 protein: CASSLGQGIGVRHYEQYF. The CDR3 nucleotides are TGTGCCAGCAGCTTAGGACAGGGAATCGGCGTTCGACACTACGAGCAGTACTTC.

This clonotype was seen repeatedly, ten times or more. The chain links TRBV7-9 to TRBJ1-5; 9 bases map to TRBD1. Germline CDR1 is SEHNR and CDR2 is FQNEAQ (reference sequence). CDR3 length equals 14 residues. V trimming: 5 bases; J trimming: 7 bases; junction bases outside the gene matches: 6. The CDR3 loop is CASSMGQGVQPQHF. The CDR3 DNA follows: TGTGCCAGCAGCATGGGACAGGGTGTACAGCCCCAGCATTTT.

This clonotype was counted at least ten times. This CDR3 reads CASSGRGYNEQFF. The CDR3 DNA sequence: TGTGCCAGTAGCGGGAGGGGTTACAATGAGCAGTTCTTC. The chain is built from TRBV19 and TRBJ2-1; 8 bases are a match to TRBD2. This CDR3 has 13 residues. Germline CDR1 and CDR2: LNHDA and SQIVND (reference sequence). V was clipped by 6 bases and J by 4 bases; unmatched bases: 2.

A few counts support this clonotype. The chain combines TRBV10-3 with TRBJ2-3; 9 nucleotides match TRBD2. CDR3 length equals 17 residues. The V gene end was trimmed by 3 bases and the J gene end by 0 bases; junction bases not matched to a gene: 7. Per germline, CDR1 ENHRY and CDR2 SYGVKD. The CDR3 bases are TGTGCCATCAGTGAAAGCGGGGGGCCCACTAGCACAGATACGCAGTATTTT. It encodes CAISESGGPTSTDTQYF.

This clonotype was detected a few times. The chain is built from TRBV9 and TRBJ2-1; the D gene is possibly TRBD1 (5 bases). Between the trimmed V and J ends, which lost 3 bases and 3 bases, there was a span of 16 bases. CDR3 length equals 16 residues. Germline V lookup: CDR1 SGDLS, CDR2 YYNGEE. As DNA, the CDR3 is TGTGCCAGCAGCGCCGAGACTGGGGCTATCTACAATGAGCAGTTCTTC. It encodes CASSAETGAIYNEQFF.

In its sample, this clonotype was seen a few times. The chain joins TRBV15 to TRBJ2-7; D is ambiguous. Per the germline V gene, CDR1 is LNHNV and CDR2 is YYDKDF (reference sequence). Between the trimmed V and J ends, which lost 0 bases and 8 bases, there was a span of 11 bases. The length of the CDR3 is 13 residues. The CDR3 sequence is CATSRDPVRQQYF. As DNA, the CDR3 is TGTGCCACCAGCAGAGATCCCGTGCGCCAGCAGTACTTC.

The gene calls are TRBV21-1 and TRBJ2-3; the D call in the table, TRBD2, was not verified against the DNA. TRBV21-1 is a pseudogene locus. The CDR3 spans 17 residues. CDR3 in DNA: TGTGCCAGCAGCACCACCGGGACTAGCAGTAGCACAGATACGCAGTATTTT. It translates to CASSTTGTSSSTDTQYF.

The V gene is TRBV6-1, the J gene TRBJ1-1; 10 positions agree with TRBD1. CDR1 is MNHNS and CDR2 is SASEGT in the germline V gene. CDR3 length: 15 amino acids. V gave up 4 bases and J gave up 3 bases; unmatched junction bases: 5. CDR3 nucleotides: TGTGCCAGCAGTGCTAGGACAGGGGGGCACACTGAAGCTTTCTTT. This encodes CASSARTGGHTEAFF.

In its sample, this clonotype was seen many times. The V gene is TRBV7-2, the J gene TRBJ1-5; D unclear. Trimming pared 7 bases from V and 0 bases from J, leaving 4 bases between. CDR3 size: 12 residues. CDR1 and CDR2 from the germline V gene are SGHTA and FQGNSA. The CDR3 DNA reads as TGTGCCAGCACCGATAGCAATCAGCCCCAGCATTTT. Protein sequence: CASTDSNQPQHF.

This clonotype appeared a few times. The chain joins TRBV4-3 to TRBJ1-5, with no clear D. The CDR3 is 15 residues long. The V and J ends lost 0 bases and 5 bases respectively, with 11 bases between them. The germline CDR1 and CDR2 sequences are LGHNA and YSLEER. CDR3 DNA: TGCGCCAGCAGCCAAGATAAGTCCCATTATCAGCCCCAGCATTTT. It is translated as CASSQDKSHYQPQHF.

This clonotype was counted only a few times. The CDR3 sequence is CASSLGGIGSDTQYF. For the CDR3, the DNA is TGTGCCAGCAGCTTAGGAGGAATCGGGTCAGATACGCAGTATTTT. The chain joins TRBV7-2 to TRBJ2-3; D gene uncertain. Germline V CDR1 and CDR2: SGHTA, FQGNSA. V lost 1 base, J lost 4 bases, and 12 bases lay in between. The CDR3 is 15 residues long.

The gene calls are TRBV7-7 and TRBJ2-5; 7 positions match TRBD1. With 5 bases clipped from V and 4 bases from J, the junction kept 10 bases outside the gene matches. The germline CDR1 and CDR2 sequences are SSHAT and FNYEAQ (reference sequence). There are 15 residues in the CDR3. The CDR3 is CASSAYRGVGETQYF. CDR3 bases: TGTGCCAGCAGCGCCTACAGGGGAGTCGGAGAGACCCAGTACTTC. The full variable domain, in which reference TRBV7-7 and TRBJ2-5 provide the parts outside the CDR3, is GAGVSQSPRYKVTKRGQDVTLRCDPISSHATLYWYQQALGQGPEFLTYFNYEAQPDKSGLPSDRFSAERPEGSISTLTIQRTEQRDSAMYRCASSAYRGVGETQYFGPGTRLLVL.

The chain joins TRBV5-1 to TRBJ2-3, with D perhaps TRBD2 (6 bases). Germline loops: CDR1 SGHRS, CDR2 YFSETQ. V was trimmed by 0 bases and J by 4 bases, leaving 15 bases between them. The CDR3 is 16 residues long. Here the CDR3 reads CASSLDAGRGADTQYF. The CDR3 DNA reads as TGCGCCAGCAGCTTGGATGCGGGGAGAGGGGCAGATACGCAGTATTTT.

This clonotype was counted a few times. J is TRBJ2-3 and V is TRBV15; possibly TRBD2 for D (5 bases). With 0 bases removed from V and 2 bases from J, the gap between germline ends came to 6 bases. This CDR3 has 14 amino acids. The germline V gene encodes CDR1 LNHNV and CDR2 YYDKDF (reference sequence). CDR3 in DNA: TGTGCCACCAGCAGAGACGGACTCACAGATACGCAGTATTTT. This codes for CATSRDGLTDTQYF.

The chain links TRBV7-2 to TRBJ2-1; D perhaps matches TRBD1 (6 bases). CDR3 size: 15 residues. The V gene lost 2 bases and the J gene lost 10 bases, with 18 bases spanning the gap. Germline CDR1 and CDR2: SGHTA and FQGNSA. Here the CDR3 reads CASSLYGVQGPEQFF. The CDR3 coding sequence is TGTGCCAGCAGCTTATATGGGGTACAGGGCCCGGAGCAGTTCTTC.

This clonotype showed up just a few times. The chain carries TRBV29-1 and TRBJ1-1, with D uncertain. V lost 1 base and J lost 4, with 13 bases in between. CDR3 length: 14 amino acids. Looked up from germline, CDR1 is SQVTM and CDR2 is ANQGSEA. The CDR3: CSVEVVGGSTEAFF. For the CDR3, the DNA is TGCAGCGTTGAAGTTGTAGGAGGGAGCACTGAAGCTTTCTTT.

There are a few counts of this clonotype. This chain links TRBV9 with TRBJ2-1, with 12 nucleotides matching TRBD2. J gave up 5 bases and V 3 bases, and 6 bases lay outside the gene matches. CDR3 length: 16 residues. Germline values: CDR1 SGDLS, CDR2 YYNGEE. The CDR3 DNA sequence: TGTGCCAGCAGCGATCGACTAGCGGGAGCGAACAATGAGCAGTTCTTC. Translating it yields CASSDRLAGANNEQFF.

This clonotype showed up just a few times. The CDR3 coding sequence is TGTGCCAGCAGTAAGGGACTAGCGGGAGGCGAGCAGTTCTTC. Translated, it gives CASSKGLAGGEQFF. The chain links TRBV6-1 to TRBJ2-1, with 15 bases aligning to TRBD2. The germline CDR1 and CDR2 sequences are MNHNS and SASEGT. CDR3 length equals 14 residues. The junction had 3 bases not matched to a gene; V was cut back by 5 bases and J by 10 bases.

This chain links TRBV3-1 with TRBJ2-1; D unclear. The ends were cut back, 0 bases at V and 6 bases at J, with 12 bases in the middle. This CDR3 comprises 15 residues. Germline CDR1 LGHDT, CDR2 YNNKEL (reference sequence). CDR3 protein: CASSQDPGSLNEQFF. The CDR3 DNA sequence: TGTGCCAGCAGCCAAGACCCGGGCTCGCTCAATGAGCAGTTCTTC.

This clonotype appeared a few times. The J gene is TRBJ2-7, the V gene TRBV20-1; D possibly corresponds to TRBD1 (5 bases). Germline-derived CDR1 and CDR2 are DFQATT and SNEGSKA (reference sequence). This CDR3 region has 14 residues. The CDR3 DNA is TGCAGAGCCCACAGACAGCACGACTCCTACGAGCAGTACTTC. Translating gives CRAHRQHDSYEQYF.

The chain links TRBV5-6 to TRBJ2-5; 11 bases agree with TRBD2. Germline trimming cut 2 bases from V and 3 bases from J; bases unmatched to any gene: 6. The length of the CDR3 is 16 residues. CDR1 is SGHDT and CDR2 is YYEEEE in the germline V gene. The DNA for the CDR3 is TGTGCCAGCAGCTTTCCTCGTAGCGGGGGGGAAGAGACCCAGTACTTC. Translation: CASSFPRSGGEETQYF.